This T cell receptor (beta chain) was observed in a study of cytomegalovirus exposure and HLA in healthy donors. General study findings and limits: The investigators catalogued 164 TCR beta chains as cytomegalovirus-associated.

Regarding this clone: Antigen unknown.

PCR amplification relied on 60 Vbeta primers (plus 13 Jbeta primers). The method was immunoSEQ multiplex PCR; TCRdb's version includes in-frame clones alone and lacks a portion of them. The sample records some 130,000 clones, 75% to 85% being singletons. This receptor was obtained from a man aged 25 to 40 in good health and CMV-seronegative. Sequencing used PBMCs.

CDR3 amino acids: CASSQGLAAGELFF. The DNA of the CDR3 is TGTGCCAGCAGCCAGGGACTAGCAGCCGGGGAGCTGTTTTTT. The chain links TRBV7-2 to TRBJ2-2, with 9 bases that match TRBD2. V trimming: 5 bases; J trimming: 6 bases; junction bases outside the gene matches: 4. This CDR3 is built from 14 residues. CDR1 SGHTA and CDR2 FQGNSA come from the germline V gene.